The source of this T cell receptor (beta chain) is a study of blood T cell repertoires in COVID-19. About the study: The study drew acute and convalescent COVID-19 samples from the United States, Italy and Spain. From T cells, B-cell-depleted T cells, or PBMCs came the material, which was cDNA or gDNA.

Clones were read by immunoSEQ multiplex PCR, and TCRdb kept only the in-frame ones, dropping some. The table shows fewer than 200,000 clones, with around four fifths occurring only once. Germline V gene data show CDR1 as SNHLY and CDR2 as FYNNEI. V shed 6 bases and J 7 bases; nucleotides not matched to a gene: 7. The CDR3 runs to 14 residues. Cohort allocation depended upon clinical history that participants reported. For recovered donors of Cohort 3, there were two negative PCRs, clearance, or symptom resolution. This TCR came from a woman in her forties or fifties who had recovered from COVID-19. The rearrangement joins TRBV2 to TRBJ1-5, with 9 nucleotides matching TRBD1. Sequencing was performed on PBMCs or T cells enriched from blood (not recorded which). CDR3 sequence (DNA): TGTGCCAGCAGCGGACAGGGGTTAGGCCAGCCCCAGCATTTT. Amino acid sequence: CASSGQGLGQPQHF.